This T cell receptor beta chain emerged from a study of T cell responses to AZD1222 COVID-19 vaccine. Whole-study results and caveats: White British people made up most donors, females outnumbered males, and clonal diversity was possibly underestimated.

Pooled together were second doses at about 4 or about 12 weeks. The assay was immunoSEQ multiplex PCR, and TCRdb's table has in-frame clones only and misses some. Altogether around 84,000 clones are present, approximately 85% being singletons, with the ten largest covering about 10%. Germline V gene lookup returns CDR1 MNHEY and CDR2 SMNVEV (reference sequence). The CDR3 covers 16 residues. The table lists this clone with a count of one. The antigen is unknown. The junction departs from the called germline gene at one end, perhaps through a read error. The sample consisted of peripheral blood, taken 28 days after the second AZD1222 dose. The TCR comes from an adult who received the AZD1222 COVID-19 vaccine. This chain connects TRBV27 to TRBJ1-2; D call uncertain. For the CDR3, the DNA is TGTGCCAGGAGTTTGACCTGGACGGACCCTAACTATGGCTACACCTTC. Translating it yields CARSLTWTDPNYGYTF.